The 18 T cell receptor beta chains below come from one sample, sequenced in a study of OX40 agonist ivuxolimab in advanced cancers. The table came from immunoSEQ multiplex PCR; TCRdb's copy has only in-frame clones and leaves some out. The sample consists of tens of thousands of clones, under 90% of them appearing once. The sequenced sample was CD4+ or CD8+ T cells sorted from blood, obtained in a trial of the OX40 agonist ivuxolimab. The origin of the receptors is an adult with an advanced solid tumor such as melanoma, head and neck, liver or kidney cancer.

The chain couples TRBV10-1 to TRBJ2-3, with 12 bases fitting TRBD1. V trimming: 3 bases; J trimming: 2 bases; junction bases outside the gene matches: 9. Germline V CDR1 and CDR2: WNHNN, SYGVQD (reference sequence). The CDR3 runs to 18 residues. As DNA, the CDR3 is TGCGCCAGCAGTGACACATCGGGACAGGGGGCGTACACAGATACGCAGTATTTT. Translation: CASSDTSGQGAYTDTQYF.

The J gene is TRBJ2-3, the V gene TRBV5-1, with D perhaps matching TRBD2 (6 bases). Trimming removed 4 bases from V and 5 bases from J, with 17 bases in between. The CDR3 runs 15 residues. Germline CDR1 and CDR2: SGHRS and YFSETQ. CDR3 nucleotides: TGCGCCAGCAGCGAGGGGCGTCAAGCGGGAGATACGCAGTATTTT. Its protein product is CASSEGRQAGDTQYF.

This clone was seen once. V and J are TRBV7-9 and TRBJ1-1; D remains unclear. The CDR3 totals 13 residues. Germline CDR1 SEHNR, CDR2 FQNEAQ (reference sequence). V dropped 1 base and J dropped 5 bases, with 8 bases sitting between them. The CDR3 region is CASSLDGRTEAFF. The CDR3 coding sequence is TGTGCCAGCAGCTTAGATGGGAGGACTGAAGCTTTCTTT.

This CDR3 reads CASPRGKVPGELFF. The CDR3 region has the DNA TGTGCCAGCCCCCGGGGGAAGGTTCCCGGGGAGCTGTTTTTT. This rearrangement joins TRBV6-1 to TRBJ2-2; D is possibly TRBD2 (6 bases). CDR1 and CDR2 (germline): MNHNS, SASEGT. This CDR3 is built from 14 residues. Trimming left V 8 bases short and J 6 bases short, with 16 bases between.

The CDR3 coding sequence is TGTGCCAGCAGCTTAGGGACAGGTCGTGAACCCCAGCATTTT. Translating it yields CASSLGTGREPQHF. The chain couples TRBV11-2 to TRBJ1-5, with 7 bases lining up with TRBD1. The V gene's germline CDR1 is SGHAT and CDR2 FQNNGV. V trimming: 1 base; J trimming: 10 bases; junction bases outside the gene matches: 7. The CDR3 totals 14 residues.

The rearrangement uses TRBV11-2 and TRBJ1-3; D is unresolved. This CDR3 comprises 15 residues. Trimming cost V 2 bases and J 0 bases, with 8 bases left between them. Germline CDR1 reads SGHAT; CDR2 reads FQNNGV. CDR3 bases: TGTGCCAGCAGCTTAAGCTGGGGCTCTGGAAACACCATATATTTT. Amino acids: CASSLSWGSGNTIYF.

The chain couples TRBV20-1 to TRBJ1-1; D not certain. Per the germline V gene, CDR1 is DFQATT and CDR2 is SNEGSKA (reference sequence). This CDR3 has 11 amino acids. V was clipped by 1 base and J by 11 bases, with 11 bases between them. In DNA form, the CDR3 reads TGCAGTGCTAGAGGCCGGGAGGGTGCTTTCTTT. Protein product: CSARGREGAFF.

This clone was counted once. The chain combines TRBV4-1 with TRBJ2-2; D is ambiguous. The ends were cut back, 6 bases at V and 0 bases at J, with 14 bases in the middle. CDR1 and CDR2 (germline): MGHRA, YSYEKL. CDR3 size: 16 residues. The DNA of the CDR3 is TGCGCCAGCAGAGGAGTTGTGATCGCGAACACCGGGGAGCTGTTTTTT. Translated: CASRGVVIANTGELFF.

The rearrangement joins TRBV4-2 to TRBJ2-7; 7 bases map to TRBD2. CDR1 is LGHNA and CDR2 is YNFKEQ in the germline V gene. The J segment lost 2 bases and the V segment lost 4 bases, leaving 5 bases of the junction unmatched. The CDR3 spans 14 residues. CDR3 bases: TGTGCCAGCAGCCCCCAGGGAGGGACCTACGAGCAGTACTTC. Its translation is CASSPQGGTYEQYF.

Concerning this clone itself: A much larger clone differs by one base, so this may be a read error. The gene calls are TRBV7-6 and TRBJ1-5; D remains unclear. V shed 1 base and J shed 3 bases, with 4 bases lying between them. CDR3 size: 13 residues. Per germline, CDR1 SGHVS and CDR2 FNYEAQ. CDR3 in amino acids: CASSLGVNQPQHF. CDR3 nucleotides: TGTGCCAGCAGCTTAGGGGTCAATCAGCCCCAGCATTTT.

The V gene is TRBV5-4, the J gene TRBJ2-7; 10 bases line up with TRBD1. This CDR3 region has 17 residues. CDR1 and CDR2 from the germline V gene are SGHNT and YYREEE (reference sequence). Unmatched junction bases numbered 11, after V lost 4 bases and J lost 1 base. The CDR3 loop reads CASSPGTGAGASYEQYF. The CDR3 nucleotides read TGTGCCAGCAGCCCCGGGACAGGGGCGGGGGCTTCCTACGAGCAGTACTTC.

Remarks on this clone: This sample includes further DNA sequences coding for the same CDR3. The chain has TRBV6-1 and TRBJ2-7; TRBD2 aligns across 11 bases. The CDR3 is 18 residues long. V gave up 2 bases and J gave up 1 base; unmatched junction bases: 10. Germline CDR1 and CDR2: MNHNS and SASEGT. This CDR3 reads CASSENALAGGQSYEQYF. The CDR3 DNA reads as TGTGCCAGCAGTGAAAATGCGCTAGCGGGAGGACAGTCCTACGAGCAGTACTTC.

The V gene is TRBV2, the J gene TRBJ2-3, with 8 bases aligning to TRBD2. This CDR3 contains 13 residues. CDR1 is SNHLY, CDR2 FYNNEI, per germline. With 7 bases clipped from V and 6 bases from J, the junction kept 6 bases outside the gene matches. CDR3 protein: CASNLRGEDTQYF. The CDR3 DNA reads TGTGCCAGCAACTTGCGGGGGGAGGATACGCAGTATTTT. The variable domain in full, completed from reference TRBV2 and TRBJ2-3, reads EPEVTQTPSHQVTQMGQEVILRCVPISNHLYFYWYRQILGQKVEFLVSFYNNEISEKSEIFDDQFSVERPDGSNFTLKIRSTKLEDSAMYFCASNLRGEDTQYFGPGTRLTVL.

The chain recombines TRBV6-1 with TRBJ1-1; maybe TRBD1 (5 bases). CDR3 size: 12 residues. CDR1 is MNHNS and CDR2 is SASEGT in the germline V gene. V was clipped by 8 bases and J by 0 bases, with 7 bases between them. The CDR3: CASVQVNTEAFF. The CDR3 region has the DNA TGTGCCAGCGTACAGGTGAACACTGAAGCTTTCTTT.

As regards this clone: One junction end does not reproduce the germline sequence, and a read error may be involved. The chain combines TRBV10-3 with TRBJ2-2; TRBD2 might be the D (5 bases). This CDR3 spans 16 amino acids. The germline V gene encodes CDR1 ENHRY and CDR2 SYGVKD. The CDR3 DNA reads as TGTGCCAGCAGTTCCAAACAGACTACGAACACCGGGGAGCTGTTTTTT. Its protein product is CASSSKQTTNTGELFF.

DNA for the CDR3: TGTGCCAGCAGTGTGACAGGTCTCGGAGTAGTTGAAAAACTGTTTTTT. Protein sequence: CASSVTGLGVVEKLFF. The V call is TRBV2, the J call TRBJ1-4; tentatively, D is TRBD1 (6 bases). The V end was cut by 4 bases, the J end by 7 bases, with 19 bases between. This CDR3 is built from 16 residues. Per the germline V gene, CDR1 is SNHLY and CDR2 is FYNNEI.

This rearrangement joins TRBV4-2 to TRBJ2-5; TRBD2 matches 7 bases. In germline, CDR1 is LGHNA, CDR2 YNFKEQ. Trimming at V came to 4 bases and at J to 4 bases, leaving 6 bases not matched to a gene. This CDR3 contains 14 residues. The CDR3, as DNA: TGTGCCAGCAGCCTCCAGCGGGGCTCAGAGACCCAGTACTTC. Encoded protein: CASSLQRGSETQYF.

This chain joins TRBV7-8 and TRBJ1-2, with D tentatively TRBD1 (6 bases). Per the germline V gene, CDR1 is SGHVS and CDR2 is FQNEAQ. This CDR3 is 14 amino acids long. V was trimmed by 1 base and J by 3 bases, leaving 9 bases between them. The CDR3 here is CASSLGHRDYGYTF. DNA of the CDR3: TGTGCCAGCAGCTTAGGGCACAGGGACTATGGCTACACCTTC.